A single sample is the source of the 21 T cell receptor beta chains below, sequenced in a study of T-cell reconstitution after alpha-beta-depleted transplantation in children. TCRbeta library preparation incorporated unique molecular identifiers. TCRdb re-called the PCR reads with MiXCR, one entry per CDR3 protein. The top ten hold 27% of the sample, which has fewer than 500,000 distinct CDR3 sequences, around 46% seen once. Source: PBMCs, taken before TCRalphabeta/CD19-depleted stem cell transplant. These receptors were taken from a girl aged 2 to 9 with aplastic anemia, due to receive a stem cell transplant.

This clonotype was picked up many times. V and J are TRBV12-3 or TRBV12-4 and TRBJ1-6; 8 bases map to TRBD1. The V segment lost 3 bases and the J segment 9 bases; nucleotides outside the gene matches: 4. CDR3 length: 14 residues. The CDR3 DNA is TGTGCCAGCAGTTTGGGCAGGGGGCTTTCACCCCTCCACTTT. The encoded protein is CASSLGRGLSPLHF.

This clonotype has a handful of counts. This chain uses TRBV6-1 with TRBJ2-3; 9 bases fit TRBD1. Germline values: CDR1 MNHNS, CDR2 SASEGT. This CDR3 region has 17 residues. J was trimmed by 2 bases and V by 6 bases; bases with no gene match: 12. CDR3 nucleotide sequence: TGTGCCAGCAGCCTACGGGACGGACAGGGGCTCACAGATACGCAGTATTTT. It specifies CASSLRDGQGLTDTQYF.

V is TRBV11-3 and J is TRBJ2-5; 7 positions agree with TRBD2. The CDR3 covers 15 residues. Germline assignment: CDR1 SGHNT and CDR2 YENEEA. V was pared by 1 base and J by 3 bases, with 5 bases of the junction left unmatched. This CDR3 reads CASSLGGSGKETQYF. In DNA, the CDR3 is TGTGCCAGCAGCTTAGGTGGGAGCGGGAAAGAGACCCAGTACTTC.

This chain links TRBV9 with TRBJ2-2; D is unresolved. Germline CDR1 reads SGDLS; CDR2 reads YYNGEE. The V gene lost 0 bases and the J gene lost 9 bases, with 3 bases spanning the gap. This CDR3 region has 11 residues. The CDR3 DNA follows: TGTGCCAGCAGCGTAGGTCGGGAGCTGTTTTTT. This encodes CASSVGRELFF.

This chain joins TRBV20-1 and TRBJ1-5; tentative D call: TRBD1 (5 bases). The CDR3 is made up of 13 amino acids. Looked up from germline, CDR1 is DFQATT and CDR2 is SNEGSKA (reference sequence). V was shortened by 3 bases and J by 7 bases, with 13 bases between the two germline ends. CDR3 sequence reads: CSARVIEGQPQHF. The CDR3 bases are TGCAGTGCTAGGGTGATCGAGGGGCAGCCCCAGCATTTT.

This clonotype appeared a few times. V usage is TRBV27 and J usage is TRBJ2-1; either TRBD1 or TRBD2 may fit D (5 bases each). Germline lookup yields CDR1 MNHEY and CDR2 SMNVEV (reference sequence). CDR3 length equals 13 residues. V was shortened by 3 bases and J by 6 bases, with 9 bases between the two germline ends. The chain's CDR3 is CASSLGRINEQFF. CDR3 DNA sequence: TGTGCCAGCAGTTTGGGACGAATCAATGAGCAGTTCTTC.

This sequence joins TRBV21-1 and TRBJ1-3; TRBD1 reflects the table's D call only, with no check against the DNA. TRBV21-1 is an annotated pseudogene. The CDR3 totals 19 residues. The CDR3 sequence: CASNPTQNGGLISGNTIYF. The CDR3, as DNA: TGTGCCAGCAACCCTACCCAGAACGGGGGCCTAATCTCTGGAAACACCATATATTTT.

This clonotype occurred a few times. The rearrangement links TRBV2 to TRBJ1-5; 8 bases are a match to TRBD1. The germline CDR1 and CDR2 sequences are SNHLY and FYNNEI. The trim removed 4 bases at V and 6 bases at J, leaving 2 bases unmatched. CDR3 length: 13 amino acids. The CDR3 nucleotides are TGTGCCAGCAGTGGACAGGGGAGTCAGCCCCAGCATTTT. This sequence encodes CASSGQGSQPQHF.

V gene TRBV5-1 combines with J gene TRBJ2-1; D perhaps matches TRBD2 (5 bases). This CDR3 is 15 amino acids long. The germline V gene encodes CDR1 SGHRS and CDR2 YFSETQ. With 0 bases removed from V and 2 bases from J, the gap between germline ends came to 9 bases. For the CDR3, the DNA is TGCGCCAGCAGCTTGGAAAGCGGAGCCTACAATGAGCAGTTCTTC. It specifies CASSLESGAYNEQFF. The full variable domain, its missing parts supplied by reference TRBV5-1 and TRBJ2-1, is KAGVTQTPRYLIKTRGQQVTLSCSPISGHRSVSWYQQTPGQGLQFLFEYFSETQRNKGNFPGRFSGRQFSNSRSEMNVSTLELGDSALYLCASSLESGAYNEQFFGPGTRLTVL.

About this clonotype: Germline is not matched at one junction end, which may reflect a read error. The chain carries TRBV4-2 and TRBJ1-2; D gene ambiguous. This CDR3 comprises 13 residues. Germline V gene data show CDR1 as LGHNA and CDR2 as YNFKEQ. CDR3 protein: CASSQGQRGSYTF. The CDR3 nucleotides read TGTGCCAGCAGCCAAGGGCAGCGCGGGAGCTATACCTTC.

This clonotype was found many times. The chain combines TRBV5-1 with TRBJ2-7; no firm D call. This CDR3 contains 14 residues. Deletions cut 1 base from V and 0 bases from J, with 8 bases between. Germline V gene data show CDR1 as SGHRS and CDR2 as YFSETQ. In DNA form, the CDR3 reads TGCGCCAGCAGCTTGACAGTCAGCTCCTACGAGCAGTACTTC. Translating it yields CASSLTVSSYEQYF.

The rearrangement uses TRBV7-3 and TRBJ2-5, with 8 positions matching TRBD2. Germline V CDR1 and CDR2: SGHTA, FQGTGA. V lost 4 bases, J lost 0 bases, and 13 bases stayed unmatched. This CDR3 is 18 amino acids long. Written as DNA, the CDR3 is TGTGCCAGCAGCTCGTACCCTATGCTTAGCGGGGACCAAGAGACCCAGTACTTC. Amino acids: CASSSYPMLSGDQETQYF.

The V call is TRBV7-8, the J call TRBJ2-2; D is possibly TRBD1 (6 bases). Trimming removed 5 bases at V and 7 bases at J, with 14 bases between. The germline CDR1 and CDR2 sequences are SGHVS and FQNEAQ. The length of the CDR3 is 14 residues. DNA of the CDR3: TGTGCCAGCAGCGGGGACACCGACAACGGGGAGCTGTTTTTT. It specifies CASSGDTDNGELFF.

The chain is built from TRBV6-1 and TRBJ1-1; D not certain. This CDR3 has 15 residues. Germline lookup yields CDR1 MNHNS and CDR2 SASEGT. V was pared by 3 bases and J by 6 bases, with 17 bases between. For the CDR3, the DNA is TGTGCCAGCAGTGATCCAACAGCGGGAACGGCTGAAGCTTTCTTT. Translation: CASSDPTAGTAEAFF.

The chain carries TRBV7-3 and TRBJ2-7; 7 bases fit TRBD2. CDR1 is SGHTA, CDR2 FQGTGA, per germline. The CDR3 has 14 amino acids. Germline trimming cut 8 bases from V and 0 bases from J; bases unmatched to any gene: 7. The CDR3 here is CASAFGGGSYEQYF. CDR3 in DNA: TGTGCCAGCGCCTTCGGCGGGGGCTCCTACGAGCAGTACTTC.

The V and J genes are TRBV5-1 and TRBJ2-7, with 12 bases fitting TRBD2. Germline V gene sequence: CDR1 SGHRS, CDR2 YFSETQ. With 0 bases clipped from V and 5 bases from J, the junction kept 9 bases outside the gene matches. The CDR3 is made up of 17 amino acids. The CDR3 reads CASSLGLAGVVEDEQYF. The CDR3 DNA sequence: TGCGCCAGCAGCTTGGGACTAGCGGGAGTCGTAGAGGACGAGCAGTACTTC.

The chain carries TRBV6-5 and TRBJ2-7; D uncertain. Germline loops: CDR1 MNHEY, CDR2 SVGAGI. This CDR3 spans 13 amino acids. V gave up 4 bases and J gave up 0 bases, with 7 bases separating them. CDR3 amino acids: CASSSSISYEQYF. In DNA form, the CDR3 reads TGTGCCAGCAGTTCTTCCATCTCCTACGAGCAGTACTTC.

The CDR3 region has the DNA TGTGCCAGCTCACCACAGGCGGCTAGCAATCAGCCCCAGCATTTT. Protein sequence: CASSPQAASNQPQHF. This chain uses TRBV18 with TRBJ1-5, with D unresolved. CDR1 is KGHSH and CDR2 is LQKENI in the germline V gene. This CDR3 comprises 15 residues. V was cut by 1 base and J by 0 bases, with 7 bases left in between.

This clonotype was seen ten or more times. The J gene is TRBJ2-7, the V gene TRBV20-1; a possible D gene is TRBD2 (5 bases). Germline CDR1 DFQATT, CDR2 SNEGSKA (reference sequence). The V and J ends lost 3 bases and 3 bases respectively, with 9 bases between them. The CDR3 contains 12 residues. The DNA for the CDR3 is TGCAGTGCTAGCCCGGGGTTCTACGAGCAGTACTTC. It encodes CSASPGFYEQYF.

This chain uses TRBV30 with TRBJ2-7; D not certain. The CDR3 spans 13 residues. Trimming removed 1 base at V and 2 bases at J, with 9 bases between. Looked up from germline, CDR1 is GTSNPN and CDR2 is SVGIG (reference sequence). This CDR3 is CAWSAALAYEQYF. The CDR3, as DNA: TGTGCCTGGAGTGCGGCGTTAGCCTACGAGCAGTACTTC. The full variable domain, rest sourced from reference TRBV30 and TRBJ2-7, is SQTIHQWPATLVQPVGSPLSLECTVEGTSNPNLYWYRQAAGRGLQLLFYSVGIGQISSEVPQNLSASRPQDRQFILSSKKLLLSDSGFYLCAWSAALAYEQYFGPGTRLTVT.

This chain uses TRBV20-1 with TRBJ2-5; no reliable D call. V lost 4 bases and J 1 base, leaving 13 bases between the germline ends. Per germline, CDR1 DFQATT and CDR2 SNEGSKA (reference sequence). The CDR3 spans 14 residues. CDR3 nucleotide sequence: TGCAGTGCTACCAGAGGACGCCGCCAAGAGACCCAGTACTTC. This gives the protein CSATRGRRQETQYF.